This T cell receptor beta chain derives from a study of blood T cell repertoires in COVID-19. Background on the study: Whether acute or convalescent, the COVID-19 samples came from the United States, Italy and Spain. Sample material is recorded as cDNA or gDNA derived from T cells, B-cell-depleted T cells, or PBMCs.

In the original processing: Estimates of nucleated cell counts were drawn from the amplification of reference gene primers. Method: immunoSEQ multiplex PCR; TCRdb's copy keeps in-frame clones and lacks some. The V and J calls and clone size are taken from that table; D and trimming were inferred from the DNA. The sample consists of about 200,000 clones, roughly nine tenths of them appearing once. V was clipped by 6 bases and J by 0 bases; unmatched bases: 7. CDR1 is SQVTM, CDR2 ANQGSEA, per germline. This CDR3 contains 15 residues. V is TRBV29-1 and J is TRBJ1-4, with TRBD1 identical over 7 bases. Sequencing used peripheral blood. The sequence was collected from a man in his forties with acute or convalescent COVID-19. CDR3 sequence (DNA): TGCAGCGTCAGGGGGTCAGCTGCAACTAATGAAAAACTGTTTTTT. Amino acid sequence: CSVRGSAATNEKLFF.